This T cell receptor (beta chain) was recorded in a study of T-cell memory formation after mild COVID-19. Study-wide context: TCR clusters showed largely donor specificity.

Notes on the study in general: There was a balanced CD4/CD8 profile in clones contracting day 15 to 85, and later expanders leaned CD4+. The authors did not confirm SARS-CoV-2 specificity of second-wave clones peaking day 37. Pre-infection memory held some responding clones, suggesting pre-existing cross-reactive T cells responded.

A note on this clonotype: Its antigen is not identified.

TCRdb itself ran the 5' RACE reads through MiXCR, one entry per CDR3 protein. The profile covers roughly 170,000 distinct CDR3 sequences, with roughly a fifth appearing a single time and more than 20% taken by the ten largest. CDR1 SNHLY and CDR2 FYNNEI come from the germline V gene. The CDR3 is made up of 15 amino acids. V gave up 7 bases and J gave up 2 bases, with 15 bases separating them. This rearrangement joins TRBV2 to TRBJ1-3; D remains unclear. The clonotype comes from an adult woman who had mild COVID-19 (a few samples of this study predate the infection). Cell type and time point are not known. The sequencing input was PBMCs or a T cell subset sorted from them (not recorded which). This chain's CDR3 is CASKEGSAPGNTIYF. The DNA for the CDR3 is TGTGCCAGCAAGGAAGGGTCGGCTCCTGGAAACACCATATATTTT.